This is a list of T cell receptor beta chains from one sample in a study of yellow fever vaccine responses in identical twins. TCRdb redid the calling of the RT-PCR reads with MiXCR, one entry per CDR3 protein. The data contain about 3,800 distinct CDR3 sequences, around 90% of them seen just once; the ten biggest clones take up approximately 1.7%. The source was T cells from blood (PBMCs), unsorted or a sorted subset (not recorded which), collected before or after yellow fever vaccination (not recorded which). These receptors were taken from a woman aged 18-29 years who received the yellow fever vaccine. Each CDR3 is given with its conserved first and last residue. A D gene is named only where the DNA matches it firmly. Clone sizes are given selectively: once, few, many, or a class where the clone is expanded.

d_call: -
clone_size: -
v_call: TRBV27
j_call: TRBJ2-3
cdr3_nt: TGTGCCAGCAGTTTAGGCGTCAGCGACACAGATACGCAGTATTTT
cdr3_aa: CASSLGVSDTDTQYF

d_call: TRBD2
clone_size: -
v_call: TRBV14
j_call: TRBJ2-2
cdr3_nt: TGTGCCAGCAGCCAACTAGCGGTTAACACCGGGGAGCTGTTTTTT
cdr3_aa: CASSQLAVNTGELFF

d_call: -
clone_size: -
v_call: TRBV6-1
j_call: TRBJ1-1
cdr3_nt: TGTGCCAGCAGCTGGACCGTGAACACTGAAGCTTTCTTT
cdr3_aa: CASSWTVNTEAFF

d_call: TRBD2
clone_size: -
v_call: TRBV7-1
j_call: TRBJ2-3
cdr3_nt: TGTGCCAGCAGTTCAGATTATAGCGGGGGGGGTACTAGCACAGATACGCAGTATTTT
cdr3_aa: CASSSDYSGGGTSTDTQYF

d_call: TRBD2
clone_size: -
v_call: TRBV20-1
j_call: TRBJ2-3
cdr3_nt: TGCAGTGCTAGAGATCGCCTAGCGGCTAGCACAGATACGCAGTATTTT
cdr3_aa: CSARDRLAASTDTQYF

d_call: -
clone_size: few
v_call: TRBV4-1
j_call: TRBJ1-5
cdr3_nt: TGCGCCAGCAGCCAGGCCAGGGGCGATCAGCCCCAGCATTTT
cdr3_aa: CASSQARGDQPQHF

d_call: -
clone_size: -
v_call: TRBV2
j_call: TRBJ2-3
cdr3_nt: TGTGCCAGCAGGTTGGGGTGGGGCACAGATACGCAGTATTTT
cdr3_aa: CASRLGWGTDTQYF

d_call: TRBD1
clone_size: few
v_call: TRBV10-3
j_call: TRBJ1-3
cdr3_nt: TGTGCCATCAGTGGGGACAGGGGAGGCTCTGGAAACACCATATATTTT
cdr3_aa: CAISGDRGGSGNTIYF

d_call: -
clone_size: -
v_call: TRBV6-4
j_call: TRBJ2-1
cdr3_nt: TGTGCCAGCAGTGAAGGGACGGAATACAATGAGCAGTTCTTC
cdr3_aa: CASSEGTEYNEQFF

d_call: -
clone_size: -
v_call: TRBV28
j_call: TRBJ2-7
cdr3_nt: TGTGCCAGCAGTAACAGGGTACCCTACGAGCAGTACTTC
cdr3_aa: CASSNRVPYEQYF

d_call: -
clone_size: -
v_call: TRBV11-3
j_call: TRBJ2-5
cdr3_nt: TGTGCCAGCAGCTTAGAATGGGGAGAGACCCAGTACTTC
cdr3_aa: CASSLEWGETQYF

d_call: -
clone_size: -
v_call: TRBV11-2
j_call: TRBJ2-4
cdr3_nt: TGTGCCAGCAGACCACCGGGGAACGTAGCCAAAAACATTCAGTACTTC
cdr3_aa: CASRPPGNVAKNIQYF

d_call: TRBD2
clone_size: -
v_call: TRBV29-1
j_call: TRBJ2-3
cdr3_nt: TGCAGCGTTGAACTAGCGGGAGTCATTCCAGATACGCAGTATTTT
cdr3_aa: CSVELAGVIPDTQYF

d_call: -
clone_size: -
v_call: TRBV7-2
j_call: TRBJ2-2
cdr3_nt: TGTGCCAGCAGCCTCTCCCGGGAGCTGTTTTTT
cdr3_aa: CASSLSRELFF

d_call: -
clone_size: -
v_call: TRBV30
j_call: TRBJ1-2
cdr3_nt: TGTGCCTGGAGAGGGCCGACCTATGGCTACACCTTC
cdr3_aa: CAWRGPTYGYTF

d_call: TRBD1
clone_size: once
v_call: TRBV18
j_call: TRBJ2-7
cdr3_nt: TGTGCCAGCTCACCGACGCAGGGGACAGCCTACGAGCAGTACTTC
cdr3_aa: CASSPTQGTAYEQYF